This entry is about one TCR beta chain. Germline CDR1 and CDR2: MDHEN and SYDVKM. This CDR3 comprises 14 residues. With 3 bases removed from V and 3 bases from J, the gap between germline ends came to 9 bases. Sequencing used immunoSEQ multiplex PCR; TCRdb keeps in-frame clones, though not all of them. The profile shows around 60,000 clones, 75% to 95% of them singletons. The data belong to a study of a mutant IDH1 vaccine in newly diagnosed glioma. The wider study: Mean patient age was approximately 40 years; approximately 60% were male and roughly 38% female.

Time point given: baseline, week 1 (first vaccination visit). This sample's treatment: pre-vaccination baseline after standard-of-care therapy. This clonotype was obtained from a man aged 45-65 years with glioma. The genes are TRBV28 and TRBJ2-1; no clear D gene. The sequenced sample was PBMCs, obtained from a glioma patient treated with radiotherapy, temozolomide or both. For the CDR3, the DNA is TGTGCCAGCAGTTTCCGGGCCAACTACAATGAGCAGTTCTTC. Protein: CASSFRANYNEQFF. Using reference TRBV28 and TRBJ2-1 for the parts outside the CDR3, the full variable domain is DVKVTQSSRYLVKRTGEKVFLECVQDMDHENMFWYRQDPGLGLRLIYFSYDVKMKEKGDIPEGYSVSREKKERFSLILESASTNQTSMYLCASSFRANYNEQFFGPGTRLTVL.